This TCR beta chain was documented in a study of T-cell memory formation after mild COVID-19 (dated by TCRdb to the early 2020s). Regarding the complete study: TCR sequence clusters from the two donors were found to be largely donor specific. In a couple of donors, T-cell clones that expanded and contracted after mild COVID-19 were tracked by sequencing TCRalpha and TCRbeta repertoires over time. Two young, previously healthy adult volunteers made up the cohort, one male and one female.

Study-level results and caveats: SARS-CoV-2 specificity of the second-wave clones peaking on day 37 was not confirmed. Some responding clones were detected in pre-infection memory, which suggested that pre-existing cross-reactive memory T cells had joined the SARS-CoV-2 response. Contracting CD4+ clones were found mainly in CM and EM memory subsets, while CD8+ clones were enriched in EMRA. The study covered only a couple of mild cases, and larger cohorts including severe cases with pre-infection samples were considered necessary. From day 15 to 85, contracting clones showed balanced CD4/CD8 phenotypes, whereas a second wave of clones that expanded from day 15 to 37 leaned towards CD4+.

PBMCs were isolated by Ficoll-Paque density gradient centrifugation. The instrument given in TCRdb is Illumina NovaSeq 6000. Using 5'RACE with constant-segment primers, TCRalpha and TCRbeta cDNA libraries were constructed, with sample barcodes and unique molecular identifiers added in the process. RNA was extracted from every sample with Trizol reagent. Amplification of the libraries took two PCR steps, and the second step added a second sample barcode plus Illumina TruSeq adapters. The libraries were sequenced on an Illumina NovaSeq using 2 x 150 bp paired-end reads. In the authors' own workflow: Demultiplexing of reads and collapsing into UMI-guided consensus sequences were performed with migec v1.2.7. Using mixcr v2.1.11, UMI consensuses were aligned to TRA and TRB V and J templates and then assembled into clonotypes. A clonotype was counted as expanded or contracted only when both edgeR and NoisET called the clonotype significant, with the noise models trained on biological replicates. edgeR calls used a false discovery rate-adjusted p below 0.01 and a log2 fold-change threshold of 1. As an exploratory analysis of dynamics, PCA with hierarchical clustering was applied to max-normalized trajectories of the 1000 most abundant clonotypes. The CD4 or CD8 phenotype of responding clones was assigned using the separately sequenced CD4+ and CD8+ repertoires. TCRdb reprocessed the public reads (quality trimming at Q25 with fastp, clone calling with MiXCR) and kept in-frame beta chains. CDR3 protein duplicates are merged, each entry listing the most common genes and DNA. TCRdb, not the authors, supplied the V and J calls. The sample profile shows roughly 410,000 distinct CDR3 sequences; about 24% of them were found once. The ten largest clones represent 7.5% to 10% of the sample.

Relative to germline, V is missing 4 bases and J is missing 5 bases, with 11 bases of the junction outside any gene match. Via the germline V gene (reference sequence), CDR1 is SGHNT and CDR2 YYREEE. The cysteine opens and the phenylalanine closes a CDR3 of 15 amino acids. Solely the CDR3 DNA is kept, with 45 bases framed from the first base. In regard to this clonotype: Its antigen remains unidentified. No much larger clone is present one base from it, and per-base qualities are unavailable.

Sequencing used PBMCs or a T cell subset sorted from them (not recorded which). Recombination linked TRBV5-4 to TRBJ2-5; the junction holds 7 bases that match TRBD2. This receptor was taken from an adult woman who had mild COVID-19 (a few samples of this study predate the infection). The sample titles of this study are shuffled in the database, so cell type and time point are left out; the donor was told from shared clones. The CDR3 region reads CASSPGLVTRETQYF. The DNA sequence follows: TGTGCCAGCAGCCCTGGACTAGTCACCCGTGAGACCCAGTACTTC.